Below are 9 T cell receptor beta chains sequenced from a single sample in a study of blood T cell repertoires in COVID-19. The method was immunoSEQ multiplex PCR; TCRdb's version includes in-frame clones alone and lacks a portion of them. The sample includes 95,000 to 100,000 clones, 92% of them seen just once. Sequenced material: peripheral blood. All receptors derive from a middle-aged man with active COVID-19.

The V gene is TRBV28, the J gene TRBJ2-1, with 15 bases matching TRBD2. Germline CDR1 and CDR2: MDHEN and SYDVKM. Losses at the gene ends were 6 bases for V and 14 bases for J; bases not matched to a gene: 11. CDR3 length: 15 amino acids. DNA for the CDR3: TGTGCCAGCAGACCGGGACTAGCGGGGGGATCTGTTAAGTTCTTC. It translates to CASRPGLAGGSVKFF.

The V gene is TRBV6-6, the J gene TRBJ2-2, with TRBD1 as a possible D gene (5 bases). The CDR3 is made up of 14 amino acids. CDR1 MNHNY and CDR2 SVGAGI come from the germline V gene (reference sequence). The V end lost 7 bases, the J end lost 4 bases, and 13 bases lay between the germline ends. The CDR3 DNA reads TGTGCCAGCAACCTCGACAGTCCCACCGGGGAGCTGTTTTTT. Amino acid sequence: CASNLDSPTGELFF.

V and J are TRBV12-2 and TRBJ2-2; the table assigns TRBD2, which was not confirmed against the DNA. TRBV12-2 is labeled a pseudogene. The CDR3 loop spans 17 amino acids. The CDR3 DNA reads TGTGCAAGTCGCTCCCCCCGGAGCGGGAGAAACACCGGGGAGCTGTTTTTT. Translated: CASRSPRSGRNTGELFF.

The V and J genes are TRBV10-2 and TRBJ1-2; D unclear. The germline gives CDR1 WSHSY, CDR2 SAAADI. Trimming stripped 3 bases from V and 4 bases from J, with 9 bases between. This CDR3 comprises 13 residues. CDR3 DNA sequence: TGCGCCAGCAGTGAAGCAGGTTCCTATGGCTACACCTTC. Its protein product is CASSEAGSYGYTF.

J is TRBJ2-1 and V is TRBV4-2, with 12 bases lining up with TRBD2. V lost 4 bases, J lost 0 bases, and 13 bases stayed unmatched. The CDR3 covers 20 residues. Germline CDR1 is LGHNA and CDR2 is YNFKEQ. The DNA for the CDR3 is TGTGCCAGCAGCCCATCTCTCCTAGCGGGAGGGCCTGGCTCCTACAATGAGCAGTTCTTC. Translated, it gives CASSPSLLAGGPGSYNEQFF.

The V gene is TRBV24-1, the J gene TRBJ2-3; 13 nucleotides line up with TRBD2. CDR1 KGHDR and CDR2 SFDVKD come from the germline V gene. V gave up 2 bases and J gave up 4 bases; unmatched junction bases: 2. CDR3 length equals 16 residues. CDR3 DNA: TGTGCCACCAGTGATTATGGACTAGCGGGGGCAGATACGCAGTATTTT. Amino acid sequence: CATSDYGLAGADTQYF.

About this clone: A much more abundant neighbour one base away suggests this may be a read error. The CDR3 loop is CASSVGDSYEQYF. CDR3 sequence (DNA): TGTGCCAGCAGCGTAGGGGACAGCTACGAGCAGTACTTC. The chain links TRBV9 to TRBJ2-7, with 7 bases that match TRBD1. The V and J ends lost 0 bases and 3 bases, in that order; junction bases with no gene match: 0. The germline V gene has CDR1 SGDLS and CDR2 YYNGEE. The CDR3 extends over 13 amino acids.

The rearrangement links TRBV19 to TRBJ1-3; D might be TRBD1 (6 bases). Germline CDR1 LNHDA, CDR2 SQIVND (reference sequence). CDR3 length equals 13 residues. The V and J ends lost 9 bases and 0 bases respectively, with 9 bases between them. The CDR3 DNA reads TGTGCCAGCCGGACAGACTCTGGAAACACCATATATTTT. This codes for CASRTDSGNTIYF.

The chain recombines TRBV5-4 with TRBJ1-2, with TRBD1 matching 7 bases. Germline trimming cut 0 bases from V and 7 bases from J; bases unmatched to any gene: 9. Germline V gene lookup returns CDR1 SGHNT and CDR2 YYREEE (reference sequence). CDR3 length: 15 amino acids. CDR3 amino acids: CASSLDPTGQSGYTF. The CDR3 bases are TGTGCCAGCAGCTTGGACCCGACAGGGCAAAGTGGCTACACCTTC.